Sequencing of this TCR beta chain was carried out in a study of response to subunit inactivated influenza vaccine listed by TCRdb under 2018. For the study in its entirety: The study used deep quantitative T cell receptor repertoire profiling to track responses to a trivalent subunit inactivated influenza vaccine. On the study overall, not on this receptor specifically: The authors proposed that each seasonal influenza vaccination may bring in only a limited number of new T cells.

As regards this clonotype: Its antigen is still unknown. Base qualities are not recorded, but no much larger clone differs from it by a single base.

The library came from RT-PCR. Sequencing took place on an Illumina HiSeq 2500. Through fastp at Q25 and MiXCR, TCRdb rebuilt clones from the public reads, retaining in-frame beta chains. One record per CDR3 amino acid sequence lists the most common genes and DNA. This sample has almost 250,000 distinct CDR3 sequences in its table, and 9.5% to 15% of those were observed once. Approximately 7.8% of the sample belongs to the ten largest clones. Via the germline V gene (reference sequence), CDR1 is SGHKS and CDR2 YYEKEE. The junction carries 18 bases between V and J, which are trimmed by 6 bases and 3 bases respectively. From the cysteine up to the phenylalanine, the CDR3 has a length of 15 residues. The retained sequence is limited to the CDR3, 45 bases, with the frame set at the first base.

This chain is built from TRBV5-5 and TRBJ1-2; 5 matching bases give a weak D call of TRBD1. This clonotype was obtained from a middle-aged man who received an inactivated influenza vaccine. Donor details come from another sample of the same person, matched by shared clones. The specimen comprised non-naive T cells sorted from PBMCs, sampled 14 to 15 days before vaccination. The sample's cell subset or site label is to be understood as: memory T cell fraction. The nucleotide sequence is TGTGCCAGCACGCAAACAGGAATAGGGCACTATGGCTACACCTTC. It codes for CASTQTGIGHYGYTF.